This is a list of T cell receptor beta chains from one sample in a study of blood T cell repertoires in COVID-19. The assay was immunoSEQ multiplex PCR, and TCRdb's table has in-frame clones only and misses some. The sample includes a few hundred thousand clones, around 90% of them seen just once. The material sequenced was peripheral blood. These receptors came from a man aged 45-60 years with acute or convalescent COVID-19. Both conserved end residues are part of each CDR3. The order of the fields is J gene, CDR3 length, clone size, V gene, D gene, CDR3 DNA, CDR3 protein. D genes are given only for firm matches. Not all rows give a size; the values are once, few, many and, for expanded clones, a class.

j_gene: TRBJ2-5
len: 16
abundance: .
v_gene: TRBV6-6
d_gene: TRBD2
CDR3nt: TGTGCCAGCAGCCGACTAGCGGGGGAGTACCAAGAGACCCAGTACTTC
CDR3aa: CASSRLAGEYQETQYF

j_gene: TRBJ2-1
len: 12
abundance: .
v_gene: TRBV5-4
d_gene: .
CDR3nt: TGTGCCAGCAGCCTTGACAGCAATGAGCAGTTCTTC
CDR3aa: CASSLDSNEQFF

j_gene: TRBJ2-1
len: 13
abundance: .
v_gene: TRBV24-1
d_gene: TRBD1
CDR3nt: TGTGCCACCAGTGATTACAGGGGCAATGAGCAGTTCTTC
CDR3aa: CATSDYRGNEQFF

j_gene: TRBJ1-5
len: 12
abundance: few
v_gene: TRBV29-1
d_gene: .
CDR3nt: TGCAGCGTTTCAGGGGACAATCAGCCCCAGCATTTT
CDR3aa: CSVSGDNQPQHF

j_gene: TRBJ2-5
len: 14
abundance: .
v_gene: TRBV5-5
d_gene: .
CDR3nt: TGTGCCAGCAGCTTGAAGGGAGGAGGTGAGACCCAGTACTTC
CDR3aa: CASSLKGGGETQYF

j_gene: TRBJ1-5
len: 14
abundance: .
v_gene: TRBV12-5
d_gene: TRBD1
CDR3nt: TGTGCTAGTGATGAAACAGGGGGGGGTCAGCCCCAGCATTTT
CDR3aa: CASDETGGGQPQHF

j_gene: TRBJ2-3
len: 14
abundance: .
v_gene: TRBV5-1
d_gene: TRBD1
CDR3nt: TGCGCCAGCAGCTCGGACAGGGGTCGGGCTACGCAGTATTTT
CDR3aa: CASSSDRGRATQYF

j_gene: TRBJ2-1
len: 17
abundance: .
v_gene: TRBV5-1
d_gene: TRBD1
CDR3nt: TGCGCCAGCAGCCTACCGGGACAGGGGATTTTCGGCAATGAGCAGTTCTTC
CDR3aa: CASSLPGQGIFGNEQFF

j_gene: TRBJ2-7
len: 12
abundance: .
v_gene: TRBV29-1
d_gene: TRBD1
CDR3nt: TGCAGCGTTTATGACAGGGACTACGAGCAGTACTTC
CDR3aa: CSVYDRDYEQYF

j_gene: TRBJ2-3
len: 16
abundance: .
v_gene: TRBV7-2
d_gene: TRBD2
CDR3nt: TGTGCCAGCAGCATATGGACTAGCGGGGGGAAAGATACGCAGTATTTT
CDR3aa: CASSIWTSGGKDTQYF

j_gene: TRBJ1-6
len: 16
abundance: .
v_gene: TRBV6-1
d_gene: .
CDR3nt: TGTGCCAGCAGTGCCCCTAGGGAGCTGTATAATTCACCCCTCCACTTT
CDR3aa: CASSAPRELYNSPLHF

j_gene: TRBJ2-4
len: 13
abundance: .
v_gene: TRBV2
d_gene: .
CDR3nt: TGTGCCAGCACCCTATATCCCGCAGGCATTCAGTACTTC
CDR3aa: CASTLYPAGIQYF

j_gene: TRBJ2-1
len: 15
abundance: .
v_gene: TRBV7-7
d_gene: .
CDR3nt: TGTGCTAGCAGCCCCTGGCGGGAATTCGGAAATGAGCAGTTCTTC
CDR3aa: CASSPWREFGNEQFF

j_gene: TRBJ1-1
len: 14
abundance: .
v_gene: TRBV6-6
d_gene: .
CDR3nt: TGTGCCAGCAGTTACTTGGGGGGGAACACTGAAGCTTTCTTT
CDR3aa: CASSYLGGNTEAFF

j_gene: TRBJ1-2
len: 13
abundance: .
v_gene: TRBV12-3/TRBV12-4
d_gene: .
CDR3nt: TGTGCCAGCAGTTTCGGTAGAGATTATGGCTACACCTTC
CDR3aa: CASSFGRDYGYTF

j_gene: TRBJ1-5
len: 16
abundance: .
v_gene: TRBV7-8
d_gene: .
CDR3nt: TGTGCCAGCAGCTTAATAGGCAGGGCAGGAGATCAGCCCCAGCATTTT
CDR3aa: CASSLIGRAGDQPQHF

j_gene: TRBJ2-1
len: 14
abundance: .
v_gene: TRBV20-1
d_gene: .
CDR3nt: TGCAGTGCTAGTAACCGGGGGGCTAGCAATGAGCAGTTCTTC
CDR3aa: CSASNRGASNEQFF

j_gene: TRBJ1-6
len: 15
abundance: .
v_gene: TRBV7-9
d_gene: TRBD1
CDR3nt: TGTGCCAGCAGCTCGGGACAGAACGATAATTCACCCCTCCACTTT
CDR3aa: CASSSGQNDNSPLHF

j_gene: TRBJ2-5
len: 14
abundance: .
v_gene: TRBV10-3
d_gene: .
CDR3nt: TGTGCCATCAGTGAGTCAGGCAGGCAAGAGACCCAGTACTTC
CDR3aa: CAISESGRQETQYF

j_gene: TRBJ2-2
len: 15
abundance: .
v_gene: TRBV11-2
d_gene: .
CDR3nt: TGTGCCAGCAGCTTAGCAGGCAGAAACACCGGGGAGCTGTTTTTT
CDR3aa: CASSLAGRNTGELFF

j_gene: TRBJ1-4
len: 15
abundance: few
v_gene: TRBV13
d_gene: TRBD1
CDR3nt: TGTGCCAGCAGCCCAACACAGGGGCGCGAGGAAAAACTGTTTTTT
CDR3aa: CASSPTQGREEKLFF

j_gene: TRBJ1-1
len: 15
abundance: once
v_gene: TRBV2
d_gene: .
CDR3nt: TGTGCCAGCAGATCAGAGGGAGGGGTACGAACTGAAGCTTTCTTT
CDR3aa: CASRSEGGVRTEAFF

j_gene: TRBJ2-5
len: 15
abundance: .
v_gene: TRBV5-1
d_gene: .
CDR3nt: TGCGCCAGCAGCTTGGGATGGGGAGGTGAGGAGACCCAGTACTTC
CDR3aa: CASSLGWGGEETQYF

j_gene: TRBJ2-2
len: 15
abundance: .
v_gene: TRBV5-1
d_gene: TRBD1
CDR3nt: TGCGCCAGCAGCACCGGGACAGGAGACACCGGGGAGCTGTTTTTT
CDR3aa: CASSTGTGDTGELFF

j_gene: TRBJ1-2
len: 14
abundance: .
v_gene: TRBV2
d_gene: .
CDR3nt: TGTGCCAGCAGCTCACTCCAGGGATCCTATGGCTACACCTTC
CDR3aa: CASSSLQGSYGYTF